What follows describes a single T cell receptor (beta chain). No antigen is known for it. The junction does not match germline at one end; this may be a read error. The data belong to a study of regulatory T cells in long-lasting Graves disease. Study-level findings and limits: Possibly, too few samples lowered accuracy.

Time point given: newly diagnosed GD, antithyroid drugs for less than 3 months. Researchers made the TCR library from RNA that was extracted from PBMCs. Sequencing libraries for TCR beta were prepared with iRepertoire HTBI primers and Arm-PCR of CDR3 regions. TCRdb re-called the multiplex PCR reads with MiXCR, one entry per CDR3 protein. The sample has approximately 560,000 distinct CDR3 sequences; about 16% are singletons. This sample also appeared in a second study, on T cells in Graves' hyperthyroidism and ophthalmopathy. From that paper: The diagnostic basis comprised clinical symptoms, serum thyroxine and TRAb, thyroid ultrasound and orbital computed tomography. HTBI primers were used for first-round RT-PCR of the TCR CDR3.

The material was peripheral blood mononuclear cells (PBMCs), obtained at new diagnosis, from a patient treated with antithyroid drugs. The clonotype was recovered from a man between 18 and 35 years old with Graves disease.

As DNA, the CDR3 is TGTGCCAGCAGTAACCGGGGCTCTAAAGCGTTC. Protein product: CASSNRGSKAF. The rearrangement joins TRBV2 to TRBJ2-7, with D perhaps given as TRBD1 or TRBD2 (5 bases each). The CDR3 is 11 residues long. In germline, CDR1 is SNHLY, CDR2 FYNNEI. Variable domain in full (rest from reference TRBV2 and TRBJ2-7): EPEVTQTPSHQVTQMGQEVILRCVPISNHLYFYWYRQILGQKVEFLVSFYNNEISEKSEIFDDQFSVERPDGSNFTLKIRSTKLEDSAMYFCASSNRGSKAFGPGTRLTVT.